This paragraph reports one TCR beta chain. The antigen is unknown. The naive CD8 fraction comprised CD45RO-negative cells positively selected for CCR7 and excluded terminally differentiated effector memory CD45RA+ cells. This specimen comes from a study of shared clonotypes between healthy human individuals. Study information: Per donor, three plates held CD4 naive cells, three held CD4 memory, two held CD8 naive and one held CD8 memory. The study, taken as a whole, reports: Rarefaction gave evidence that sorted-subset sequencing remained incomplete despite large depth.

Each cell subset's genomic DNA was divided evenly among several immunoSEQ plates. Produced via immunoSEQ multiplex PCR; TCRdb's table is partial and in-frame only. The sample includes around 1.9 million clones, 80% to 95% seen only once; the top ten take about 1.6%. Sequenced sample: naive CD8+ T cells from PBMCs. The TCR originated in a man aged 18-30 years in good health. Some clones in this sample may be carry-over from other donors' samples.

The CDR3 protein is CSVDSLGAAKLFF. CDR3 nucleotides: TGCAGCGTTGATAGTTTAGGGGCAGCAAAACTGTTTTTT. V usage is TRBV29-1 and J usage is TRBJ1-4, with D possibly TRBD1 on 5 matching bases. This CDR3 has 13 residues. Germline CDR1 and CDR2: SQVTM and ANQGSEA. V was cut by 3 bases and J by 10 bases, with 15 bases left in between.